The clone carrying this T cell receptor (beta chain) was seen a handful of times. Profiling relied on immunoSEQ multiplex PCR, and the TCRdb table lists in-frame clones only, not all of them. Among about 210,000 clones listed, roughly four fifths were seen once. The germline V and J ends were trimmed by 0 bases and 4 bases, with 12 bases remaining between them. The germline V gene has CDR1 MNHEY and CDR2 SVGAGI. The CDR3 contains 15 residues. The sample is drawn from a study of blood T cell repertoires in COVID-19. The V gene is TRBV6-5, the J gene TRBJ1-2; TRBD1 is a possible D gene (6 bases). The origin of this receptor is a woman aged 45-65 years with active or convalescent COVID-19. The sample taken for sequencing was peripheral blood. The CDR3 spells CASSYSGGLGYGYTF. The DNA for the CDR3 is TGTGCCAGCAGTTACTCAGGGGGATTAGGCTATGGCTACACCTTC.